This is a list of T cell receptor beta chains from one sample in a study of blood T cell repertoires in COVID-19. Using immunoSEQ multiplex PCR, the repertoire was profiled, and TCRdb retains in-frame clones only, with some absent. The table records 40,000 to 55,000 clones, 90% to 95% of them present only once. The source material was peripheral blood. The receptors were sampled from an elderly woman with acute or convalescent COVID-19. The CDR3 runs from the conserved cysteine through the conserved F or W. The D gene is left open where the match is weak.

>TRBJ1-1|NA|TRBV7-8
CASSLGGLLEDTEAFF
>TRBJ1-1|NA|TRBV18
CASSPQQENTEAFF
>TRBJ1-5|NA|TRBV7-8
CASSRAGGNQPQHF
>TRBJ1-1|NA|TRBV6-5
CASTKGWGDTEAFF
>TRBJ1-1|NA|TRBV18
CASSPGHEGEAFF
>TRBJ1-6|TRBD1|TRBV7-9
CASTWSGTDNSPLHF
>TRBJ1-1|NA|TRBV5-1
CASSLVGRAGTEAFF
>TRBJ1-1|TRBD1|TRBV19
CASSITGQGTTEAFF
>TRBJ2-7|TRBD2|TRBV27
CASSSDSGSRYEQYF
>TRBJ1-1|TRBD1|TRBV10-3
CAISKGTGLRTEAFF
>TRBJ2-1|NA|TRBV6-5
CASRDGSRNNEQFF
>TRBJ1-1|NA|TRBV7-2
CASSPSSQNTEAFF
>TRBJ1-4|TRBD1|TRBV7-2
CASSLSRDRTNEKLFF
>TRBJ1-2|TRBD1|TRBV19
CASNYGVRQGYTF
>TRBJ1-3|NA|TRBV4-3
CASSLGLTSGNTIYF
>TRBJ1-5|NA|TRBV6-2/TRBV6-3
CASSYVARDQPQHF
>TRBJ1-1|NA|TRBV4-1
CASSRARLLPGQLNTEAFF
>TRBJ1-2|TRBD1|TRBV6-2/TRBV6-3
CASSPTGGWGYGYTF
>TRBJ1-4|TRBD1|TRBV3-1/TRBV3-2
CASSLGTGREKLFF
>TRBJ1-5|NA|TRBV7-2
CASSGESNQPQHF
>TRBJ1-6|NA|TRBV5-4
CASSLGGTRYNSPLHF
>TRBJ2-1|TRBD1|TRBV7-8
CASSQDRVSYNEQFF
>TRBJ2-2|NA|TRBV19
CASSIAVAANTGELFF
>TRBJ1-1|NA|TRBV7-2
CASSLVQGRAEAFF
>TRBJ1-5|NA|TRBV21-1
CASSKVVTGGNQPQHF
>TRBJ2-5|TRBD2|TRBV7-7
CASSSVAGGGKETQYF
>TRBJ1-2|NA|TRBV30
CAWGRDRANYGYTF
>TRBJ2-7|TRBD1|TRBV4-3
CASSQAYGTGLTYEQYF
>TRBJ2-1|TRBD1|TRBV5-4
CASSPTGGRNEQFF
>TRBJ2-5|TRBD2|TRBV7-3
CASSLTPSGTFGQYF
>TRBJ2-5|TRBD2|TRBV7-3
CASSPVGGSPQETQYF
>TRBJ1-6|NA|TRBV9
CASSVRTANSPLHF
>TRBJ1-1|NA|TRBV12-3/TRBV12-4
CASRFGEYTEAFF
>TRBJ2-7|NA|TRBV19
CASSNILRRGSYEQYF
>TRBJ2-1|TRBD2|TRBV15
CASGSAYNEQFF
>TRBJ1-2|NA|TRBV3-1/TRBV3-2
CASSPREGDGYTF
>TRBJ1-4|TRBD1|TRBV18
CASSPPGQGPGGEKLFF
>TRBJ2-7|NA|TRBV3-1/TRBV3-2
CASSQDNPGFDEQYF